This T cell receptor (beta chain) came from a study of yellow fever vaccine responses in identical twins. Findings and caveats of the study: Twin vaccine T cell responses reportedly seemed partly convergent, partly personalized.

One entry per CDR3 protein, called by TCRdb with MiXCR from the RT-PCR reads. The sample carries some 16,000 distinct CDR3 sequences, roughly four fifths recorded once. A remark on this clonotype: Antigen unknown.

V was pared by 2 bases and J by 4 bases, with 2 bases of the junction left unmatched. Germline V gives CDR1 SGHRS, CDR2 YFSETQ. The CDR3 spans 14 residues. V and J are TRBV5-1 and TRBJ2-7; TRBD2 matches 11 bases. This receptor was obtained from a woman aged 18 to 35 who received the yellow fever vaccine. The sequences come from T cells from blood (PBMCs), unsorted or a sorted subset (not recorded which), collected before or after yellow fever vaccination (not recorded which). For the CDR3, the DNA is TGCGCCAGCAGCTTCGGGACTAGCGGTTACGAGCAGTACTTC. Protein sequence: CASSFGTSGYEQYF.